The 4 T cell receptor beta chains listed next were all sequenced from one sample in a study of shared clonotypes between healthy human individuals. Measured with immunoSEQ multiplex PCR; TCRdb has only the in-frame clones, and not every one. The sample includes about 470,000 clones, roughly 80% of them seen just once. The sequencing input was PBMCs. The receptors derive from a woman aged 40 to 50 in good health. Some clones in this sample may be carry-over from other donors' samples.

This rearrangement joins TRBV25-1 to TRBJ2-5; 10 nucleotides align to TRBD2. Gene TRBJ2-7 matches the end of the DNA better, so the J call may be wrong. The CDR3 is made up of 18 amino acids. From germline, CDR1 is MGHDK and CDR2 SYGVNS. Here the CDR3 reads CASSPLPRIAGGAYEQYF. CDR3 in DNA: TGTGCCAGCAGTCCCTTACCACGGATAGCGGGAGGAGCCTACGAGCAGTACTTC.

The chain recombines TRBV5-1 with TRBJ2-3; 9 bases match TRBD2. The CDR3 sequence is 17 residues long. From germline, CDR1 is SGHRS and CDR2 YFSETQ. V shed 0 bases and J 7 bases; nucleotides not matched to a gene: 12. The CDR3 nucleotides are TGCGCCAGCAGCTTGGCCTCTCCGCGGGAGGGCCGATATACGCAGTATTTT. Encoded protein: CASSLASPREGRYTQYF.

The chain links TRBV5-1 to TRBJ1-1; the D gene is possibly TRBD1 (5 bases). This CDR3 region has 12 residues. The V and J ends lost 5 bases and 8 bases respectively, with 13 bases between them. Germline V gene data show CDR1 as SGHRS and CDR2 as YFSETQ. The CDR3 DNA reads as TGCGCCAGCAGACTCACAGGTCGCGAAGCTTTCTTT. Encoded protein: CASRLTGREAFF.

V usage is TRBV27 and J usage is TRBJ1-6; perhaps TRBD1 as D (6 bases). Trimming took off 2 bases at V and 10 bases at J, with 9 bases between the two ends. CDR3 length: 13 amino acids. The germline V gene encodes CDR1 MNHEY and CDR2 SMNVEV (reference sequence). This CDR3 is CASSLNRESPLHF. The DNA for the CDR3 is TGTGCCAGCAGTTTAAACAGGGAATCACCCCTCCACTTT.